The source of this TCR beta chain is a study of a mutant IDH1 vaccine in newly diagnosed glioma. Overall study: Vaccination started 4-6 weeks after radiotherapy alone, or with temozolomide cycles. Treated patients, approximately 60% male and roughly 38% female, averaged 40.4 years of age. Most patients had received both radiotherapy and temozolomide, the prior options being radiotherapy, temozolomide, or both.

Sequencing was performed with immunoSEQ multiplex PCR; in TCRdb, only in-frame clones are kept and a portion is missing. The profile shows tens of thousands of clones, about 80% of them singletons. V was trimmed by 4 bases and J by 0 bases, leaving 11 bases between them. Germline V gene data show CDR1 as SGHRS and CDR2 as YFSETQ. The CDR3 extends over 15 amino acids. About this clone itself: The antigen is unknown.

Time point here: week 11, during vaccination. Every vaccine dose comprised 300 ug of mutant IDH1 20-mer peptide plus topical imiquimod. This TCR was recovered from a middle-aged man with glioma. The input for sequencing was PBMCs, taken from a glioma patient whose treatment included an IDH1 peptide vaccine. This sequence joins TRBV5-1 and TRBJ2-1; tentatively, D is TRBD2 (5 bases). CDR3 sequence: CASSTSGSSYNEQFF. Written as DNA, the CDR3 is TGCGCCAGCAGCACGAGCGGTAGCTCCTACAATGAGCAGTTCTTC.